A selection of T cell receptor beta chains follows, all from one sample in a study of cytomegalovirus exposure and HLA in healthy donors. Here immunoSEQ multiplex PCR was the method, and the copy in TCRdb shows in-frame clones only, minus some. The data show some 200,000 clones, with 75% to 90% seen just once and approximately 6% held by the top ten. The material sequenced was PBMCs. All receptors come from a man aged 40-49 years in good health and CMV-seropositive. Each CDR3 is given with its conserved first and last residue. Fields, in order: D gene, V gene, J gene, clone size, CDR3 protein, CDR3 DNA. D genes are given only for firm matches. Not every row has a clone size; where given, it reads once, few, many or a size class.

TRBD2	TRBV29-1	TRBJ2-3	.	CSVLAGGSTDTQYF	TGCAGCGTCCTAGCGGGGGGGAGCACAGATACGCAGTATTTT
TRBD1	TRBV7-8	TRBJ1-2	few	CASSSQRTGARDGYTF	TGTGCCAGCAGCTCCCAGCGGACAGGGGCCCGGGATGGCTACACCTTC
.	TRBV19	TRBJ2-1	.	CASSIWRDSYNEQFF	TGTGCCAGTAGTATATGGCGGGATTCCTACAATGAGCAGTTCTTC
.	TRBV6-1	TRBJ1-2	.	CASTRTTNYGYTF	TGTGCCAGCACAAGGACTACTAACTATGGCTACACCTTC
.	TRBV5-1	TRBJ2-3	.	CASSLEGLGTDTQYF	TGCGCCAGCAGCTTGGAGGGGCTGGGCACAGATACGCAGTATTTT
.	TRBV2	TRBJ1-4	.	CASSNRYRNEKLFF	TGTGCCAGCAGTAACAGGTATAGGAATGAAAAACTGTTTTTT
.	TRBV7-2	TRBJ2-7	.	CASSRGGVNEQYF	TGTGCCAGCAGCAGGGGGGGAGTTAACGAGCAGTACTTC
TRBD2	TRBV7-6	TRBJ2-1	.	CASSLGAIGLAGSASYNEQFF	TGTGCCAGCAGCTTAGGCGCAATCGGACTAGCGGGGTCCGCCTCCTACAATGAGCAGTTCTTC
TRBD2	TRBV19	TRBJ2-3	.	CASSGGGKDTQYF	TGTGCCAGTAGCGGGGGGGGTAAAGATACGCAGTATTTT
TRBD1	TRBV5-5	TRBJ1-2	medium-sized	CASSLERTGGDGYTF	TGTGCCAGCAGCTTGGAACGGACAGGGGGCGATGGCTACACCTTC
.	TRBV7-6	TRBJ2-5	.	CASSLEDRLVQETQYF	TGTGCCAGCAGCTTAGAGGACAGATTAGTACAAGAGACCCAGTACTTC
.	TRBV28	TRBJ2-2	.	CASSRDSTTGELFF	TGTGCCAGCAGCCGGGACTCCACAACCGGGGAGCTGTTTTTT
TRBD1	TRBV5-8	TRBJ1-2	.	CASSFVLETGGPYGYTF	TGTGCCAGCAGCTTCGTTCTCGAGACAGGGGGCCCTTATGGCTACACCTTC